This paragraph reports one TCR beta chain. This clone was counted a few times. The antigen this receptor binds is unknown. No per-base quality is available; no much larger clone lies one base away. Other DNA sequences in the same sample also yield this CDR3. The germline V gene sets CDR1 to SGHRS and CDR2 to YFSETQ. Trimming takes 5 bases from V and 4 bases from J, and the germline ends sit 7 bases apart. The CDR3, from cysteine to phenylalanine, totals 11 residues. Of all the DNA, just the CDR3 is kept, 33 bases in frame from base 1. The donors were healthy, HIV-negative adults with no recently reported acute infections or vaccinations. Every donor was a Caucasian adult residing in Nashville, Tennessee, USA. CD4+ T cells were enriched through magnetic negative selection, after which naive cells were positively selected on CD45RA and the remaining negative fraction served as the memory subset. Blood was obtained by leukapheresis, after which PBMCs were separated by Ficoll-Histopaque density gradient centrifugation and cryopreserved in liquid nitrogen vapor phase. Analytical flow cytometry was used to check the purity and quantity of each magnetically sorted T cell population. From each sorted fraction, genomic DNA was isolated and quantified by UV absorbance on a Nanodrop 2000c.

Using the deep immunoSEQ assay, TCR CDR3 regions were amplified from genomic DNA by multiplex PCR. Extracted genomic DNA from each cell subset was spread evenly across all wells of several immunoSEQ 96-well plates, with each plate serving as a replicate. For sorted subsets, each replicate PCR was loaded with around 220 ng genomic DNA, equivalent to 30,000 or so T cell genomes. The purified libraries were quantified using a Qubit 3.0 fluorometer, sized with a Bioanalyzer 2100, and then quantified again using the KAPA Library Quantification kit. A separate single-read 150-cycle Illumina NextSeq 550 flow cell was used to sequence each immunoSEQ 96-well plate. The study's processing was this. Because only junctional sequences without quality scores were contained in the immunoSEQ output, filtering matching that applied to full-length reads could not be performed. Sequences were annotated with PyIR, a Python wrapper for IgBLAST v1.9, using IMGT germline references to assign V/J genes and CDR3. Reads with weak V/J assignments (E-value above 1e-6), missing CDR3, stop codons, out-of-frame junctions, or ambiguous translated residues were removed. A V3J clonotype was defined by an identical inferred V gene, J gene, and CDR3 amino acid sequence. To compute the percentage overlap between repertoires, the number of shared unique clonotypes was divided by the size of the smaller repertoire. Three approaches were used to assess repertoire richness: RTK rarefaction, the Chao1 estimator, and Recon v2.1 estimates of unobserved clonotypes. Generation probabilities were computed with OLGA for all TCRbeta clonotypes obtained by the gDNA method from several donors. TCRdb holds this immuneACCESS table with in-frame rearrangements only. Some clones are missing; in checked studies, unresolved V genes explain under half, and the rest has no known cause. The V and J calls and clone size were taken over from that table, and D and trimming were inferred from the DNA. In this sample the table shows 550,000 to 700,000 clones, about three quarters of which occur a single time. The ten biggest clones cover around 2% of the sample.

This entry is derived from a study of shared clonotypes between healthy human individuals (dated by TCRdb to about 2020). Describing the broader study: A couple of women and a few men aged 18 to 49 years were included in the cohort. Different laboratories and diverse techniques were used to prepare libraries and sequence TCR repertoires, to increase sequencing depth and limit assay-specific biases. To estimate repertoire size and how much clonotype sharing occurs between individuals, the study deeply sequenced the blood TCR repertoires of 4 to 6 healthy adults. Leukapheresis yielded between about 0.85 and 9 billion PBMCs per donor. For each donor, CD4 naive and CD4 memory were each given three plates, CD8 naive was given two plates, and CD8 memory was given one plate.

The study at large found these results: Incomplete sequencing was indicated by rarefaction of sorted-subset datasets, despite the large sequencing depth. Sampling was limited to blood, and TCR repertoires in tissue likely differ from TCR repertoires in blood. Based on pairwise subsampling, the degree of clonotype sharing among donors was expected to be affected by sequencing depth. Compared with non-shared clonotypes, clonotypes shared by all four sorted-subset donors had higher generation probabilities. Naive subsets generally had larger estimated clonotype richness than memory subsets did. When several donors were compared, the shared fraction of clonotypes was about 5.5% for naive CD4, around 3.6% for naive CD8, 2.3% for memory CD4, and 0.35% to 0.5% for memory CD8. The small number of donors limited the genetic and exposure-history diversity represented.

The specimen was memory CD4+ T cells sorted from blood. What this sample's cell subset or site label stands for: CD45RA-negative fraction. The clonotype was recovered from a woman aged 25 to 39 in good health. This sequence uses TRBV5-1 and TRBJ2-7, with no D gene named confidently. The bases are TGCGCCAGCAGGTCTGAGTACGAGCAGTACTTC. Translated, this is CASRSEYEQYF.